These 23 T cell receptor beta chains were all obtained from the same sample, sequenced in a study of blood T cell repertoires in COVID-19. The data were produced by immunoSEQ multiplex PCR, yet TCRdb's version contains in-frame clones alone and is incomplete. The sample yields around 130,000 clones, 82% seen once. The sequencing input was peripheral blood. The receptors stem from a woman aged 80 or over with acute or convalescent COVID-19.

This chain connects TRBV5-1 to TRBJ2-2; the D is unclear. Germline loops: CDR1 SGHRS, CDR2 YFSETQ. With 4 bases removed from V and 2 bases from J, the gap between germline ends came to 9 bases. The CDR3 runs 14 residues. This CDR3 is CASSLTRNTGELFF. CDR3 DNA sequence: TGCGCCAGCAGCCTGACACGTAACACCGGGGAGCTGTTTTTT.

This chain links TRBV5-4 with TRBJ1-2; perhaps TRBD1 as D (6 bases). This CDR3 spans 14 amino acids. Germline assignment: CDR1 SGHNT and CDR2 YYREEE (reference sequence). Trimming left V 0 bases short and J 7 bases short, with 13 bases between. The CDR3 DNA reads TGTGCCAGCAGCTTGGACCTCAGGGGCTTTGGCTACACCTTC. It is translated as CASSLDLRGFGYTF.

The rearrangement joins TRBV27 to TRBJ1-3; no reliable D call. Trimming removed 4 bases at V and 3 bases at J, with 10 bases between. Per germline, CDR1 MNHEY and CDR2 SMNVEV (reference sequence). The CDR3 has 14 residues. The CDR3 loop is CASSSPTRGNTIYF. CDR3 nucleotides: TGTGCCAGCAGTTCTCCAACGCGTGGAAACACCATATATTTT.

In this sample, this clone turned up once. The V and J genes are TRBV11-3 and TRBJ1-1; D is perhaps TRBD1 (5 bases). Germline V CDR1 and CDR2: SGHNT, YENEEA. This CDR3 is 15 amino acids long. V shed 0 bases and J shed 3 bases, with 11 bases lying between them. CDR3 nucleotide sequence: TGTGCCAGCAGCTTAGATAGCAGGGTATACACTGAAGCTTTCTTT. It yields the protein CASSLDSRVYTEAFF.

This chain connects TRBV12-1 to TRBJ1-5; TRBD1, the table's D call, lacks a check against the DNA. TRBV12-1 is listed as a pseudogene. The length of the CDR3 is 15 residues. The CDR3 sequence is CASSVIPVSNQPQHF. The CDR3 DNA follows: TGTGCCAGCAGCGTTATCCCAGTTAGCAATCAGCCCCAGCATTTT.

The J gene is TRBJ1-2, the V gene TRBV3-1 (or the pseudogene TRBV3-2), with D possibly being TRBD1 (5 bases). CDR1 and CDR2 from the germline V gene are LGHDT and YNNKEL (reference sequence). The V and J ends lost 4 bases and 4 bases respectively, with 13 bases between them. CDR3 length equals 14 residues. The CDR3 spells CASSPSVTGYGYTF. In DNA, the CDR3 is TGTGCCAGCAGCCCCTCGGTCACAGGCTATGGCTACACCTTC.

As regards this clone: This sequence may be a read error, since a much larger clone differs from it by one base. V is TRBV3-1 (or the pseudogene TRBV3-2) and J is TRBJ1-5; the D is unclear. CDR3 length: 12 amino acids. V lost 4 bases and J 3 bases, leaving 4 bases between the germline ends. CDR1 and CDR2 from the germline V gene are LGHDT and YNNKEL (reference sequence). CDR3 amino acids: CASSRDNQPQHF. The CDR3 DNA follows: TGTGCCAGCAGCCGCGACAATCAGCCCCAGCATTTT.

The chain couples TRBV7-9 to TRBJ1-4; D is undetermined. Trimming pared 4 bases from V and 4 bases from J, leaving 10 bases between. Germline CDR1 is SEHNR and CDR2 is FQNEAQ (reference sequence). This CDR3 spans 14 amino acids. This CDR3 is CASSSPPGNEKLFF. DNA of the CDR3: TGTGCCAGCAGCTCCCCACCGGGTAATGAAAAACTGTTTTTT.

The CDR3 is CASSHGVRQVSKRGEKLFF. CDR3 DNA sequence: TGCGCCAGCAGTCACGGCGTTAGACAGGTTTCAAAGCGGGGTGAAAAACTGTTTTTT. The V gene is TRBV23-1, the J gene TRBJ1-4; D is perhaps TRBD1 (6 bases). TRBV23-1 is reported as an ORF; its role is uncertain. The V end was cut by 3 bases, the J end by 7 bases, with 27 bases between. The CDR3 is 19 amino acids.

The chain links TRBV6-5 to TRBJ2-3, with 10 bases that match TRBD2. Germline V gives CDR1 MNHEY, CDR2 SVGAGI. V shed 2 bases and J 4 bases; nucleotides not matched to a gene: 3. The CDR3 runs 15 residues. The CDR3 DNA is TGTGCCAGCAGTTACAGCGGGGGGGGCCCAGATACGCAGTATTTT. It codes for CASSYSGGGPDTQYF.

This sequence joins TRBV6-1 and TRBJ1-2, with D maybe TRBD1 (5 bases). Germline CDR1 MNHNS, CDR2 SASEGT. Between the trimmed V and J ends, which lost 0 bases and 8 bases, there was a span of 10 bases. The CDR3 is 13 amino acids. CDR3 sequence (DNA): TGTGCCAGCAGTGAAGCGGGACTAAAGGGCTACACCTTC. Residues: CASSEAGLKGYTF.

V usage is TRBV7-3 and J usage is TRBJ2-3, with D possibly matching TRBD2 (6 bases). With 0 bases removed from V and 1 base from J, the gap between germline ends came to 8 bases. The CDR3 has 15 amino acids. Looked up from germline, CDR1 is SGHTA and CDR2 is FQGTGA. The CDR3 bases are TGTGCCAGCAGCTTAACGAAGCGGGGCACAGATACGCAGTATTTT. Translation gives CASSLTKRGTDTQYF.

The rearrangement uses TRBV7-2 and TRBJ1-1, with 8 positions matching TRBD1. Germline trimming cut 5 bases from V and 8 bases from J; bases unmatched to any gene: 7. CDR1 and CDR2 from the germline V gene are SGHTA and FQGNSA. The CDR3 is made up of 13 amino acids. The CDR3, as DNA: TGTGCCAGCAGCCTACGGACAGGGAGAGAAGCTTTCTTT. Translating it yields CASSLRTGREAFF.

This chain uses TRBV15 with TRBJ2-7; 11 bases fit TRBD1. Germline assignment: CDR1 LNHNV and CDR2 YYDKDF (reference sequence). The V segment lost 0 bases and the J segment 4 bases; nucleotides outside the gene matches: 5. The CDR3 totals 16 residues. DNA for the CDR3: TGTGCCACCAGCAGAGATTGGGGGACAGGGGGTTACGAGCAGTACTTC. Translated: CATSRDWGTGGYEQYF.

J is TRBJ2-3 and V is TRBV7-9; unclear D gene. CDR1 is SEHNR and CDR2 is FQNEAQ in the germline V gene (reference sequence). Trimming took 5 bases from V and 2 from J, leaving 14 bases between them. There are 15 residues in the CDR3. The CDR3 is CASSPPGPNTDTQYF. CDR3 nucleotide sequence: TGTGCCAGCAGCCCCCCGGGTCCCAACACAGATACGCAGTATTTT.

The J gene is TRBJ1-6, the V gene TRBV5-1; 8 bases fit TRBD1. The CDR3 sequence is 16 residues long. In germline, CDR1 is SGHRS, CDR2 YFSETQ. With 4 bases clipped from V and 6 bases from J, the junction kept 9 bases outside the gene matches. The CDR3 coding sequence is TGCGCCAGCAGCCGAGCCGGGACAGGCGGTAATTCACCCCTCCACTTT. It codes for CASSRAGTGGNSPLHF.

This chain joins TRBV28 and TRBJ1-1; a possible D gene is TRBD1 (6 bases). CDR1 is MDHEN and CDR2 is SYDVKM in the germline V gene. Between the trimmed V and J ends, which lost 3 bases and 1 base, there was a span of 9 bases. CDR3 length: 14 amino acids. The chain's CDR3 is CASSFQGGNTEAFF. The CDR3 DNA reads as TGTGCCAGCAGTTTCCAAGGGGGGAACACTGAAGCTTTCTTT.

In its sample, this clone was seen once. CDR3: CASSLRVEGLGQYF. The CDR3 DNA reads TGTGCCAGCAGTCTCCGGGTAGAGGGTTTGGGGCAGTACTTC. This sequence joins TRBV6-6 and TRBJ2-7; D might be TRBD2 (5 bases). The V gene's germline CDR1 is MNHNY and CDR2 SVGAGI (reference sequence). V dropped 5 bases and J dropped 9 bases, with 20 bases sitting between them. This CDR3 has 14 residues.

The rearrangement joins TRBV5-1 to TRBJ1-1; D gene ambiguous. Looked up from germline, CDR1 is SGHRS and CDR2 is YFSETQ. The V and J ends lost 0 bases and 4 bases respectively, with 13 bases between them. The CDR3 is 15 amino acids. CDR3 in amino acids: CASSLVRGGSTEAFF. The CDR3 bases are TGCGCCAGCAGCTTGGTACGGGGAGGGAGCACTGAAGCTTTCTTT.

The rearrangement links TRBV6-6 to TRBJ2-1; 8 nucleotides match TRBD2. V shed 5 bases and J 0 bases; nucleotides not matched to a gene: 15. Germline loops: CDR1 MNHNY, CDR2 SVGAGI (reference sequence). The CDR3 extends over 19 amino acids. CDR3 nucleotide sequence: TGTGCCAGCAGTCCCAGAAAAGCGGGAGCCGGTAGCTCCTACAATGAGCAGTTCTTC. Protein product: CASSPRKAGAGSSYNEQFF.

The CDR3 is CASSRLGLVYGSYEQYF. For the CDR3, the DNA is TGTGCCAGCAGTCGCCTAGGACTCGTTTATGGGTCCTACGAGCAGTACTTC. J is TRBJ2-7 and V is TRBV6-2 or TRBV6-3; the D gene is possibly TRBD2 (5 bases). V lost 5 bases and J lost 1, with 21 bases in between. The CDR3 is made up of 17 amino acids. Germline V gene lookup returns CDR1 MNHEY and CDR2 SVGEGT.

The gene calls are TRBV2 and TRBJ1-3, with D perhaps TRBD1 (6 bases). Germline CDR1 reads SNHLY; CDR2 reads FYNNEI. V gave up 6 bases and J gave up 0 bases, with 12 bases separating them. This CDR3 contains 15 residues. The CDR3 DNA follows: TGTGCCAGCAGCAGGGACACAAGCTCTGGAAACACCATATATTTT. This gives the protein CASSRDTSSGNTIYF.

This clone has just one count. The V gene is TRBV4-2, the J gene TRBJ2-5, with D tentatively TRBD2 (6 bases). V gave up 0 bases and J gave up 5 bases, with 13 bases separating them. Germline V CDR1 and CDR2: LGHNA, YNFKEQ. The CDR3 runs 15 residues. CDR3 region: CASSQDPSDWETQYF. DNA for the CDR3: TGTGCCAGCAGCCAAGATCCTAGCGACTGGGAGACCCAGTACTTC.